One and the same sample provided the 27 T cell receptor beta chains below, sequenced in a study of T cell repertoires in ileal Crohn's disease. TCRdb's copy holds only in-frame clones and misses some; the assay was immunoSEQ multiplex PCR. The sample holds approximately 12,000 clones; roughly 79% are singletons and the top ten take less than 5.5%. Sequenced input: ileal tissue. The origin of the receptors is an adult with Crohn's disease.

The chain links TRBV29-1 to TRBJ2-1; 7 bases fit TRBD2. CDR3 length equals 11 residues. Trimming removed 7 bases from V and 15 bases from J; junction bases left unmatched: 12. The V gene's germline CDR1 is SQVTM and CDR2 ANQGSEA. This CDR3 reads CSAITSENLFF. In nucleotides, the CDR3 is TGCAGCGCCATAACTAGCGAGAACTTGTTCTTC.

The chain recombines TRBV5-1 with TRBJ2-2; perhaps TRBD1 as D (6 bases). V lost 5 bases and J lost 6, with 14 bases in between. Germline CDR1 and CDR2: SGHRS and YFSETQ. The CDR3 loop spans 14 amino acids. CDR3 nucleotides: TGCGCCAGCAGGGATCAACAGGGTTCCGGGGAGCTGTTTTTT. Its translation: CASRDQQGSGELFF.

The CDR3 DNA reads as TGTGCCAGCAGTGACGGCGCCCAGAGGACTGAAGCTTTCTTT. Translated, it gives CASSDGAQRTEAFF. The chain combines TRBV6-1 with TRBJ1-1; D ambiguous. CDR3 size: 14 residues. From germline, CDR1 is MNHNS and CDR2 SASEGT. The V end lost 3 bases, the J end lost 5 bases, and 13 bases lay between the germline ends.

The chain carries TRBV18 and TRBJ2-1; D remains ambiguous. Trimming shortened V by 4 bases and J by 6 bases, and 13 bases separated the two germline ends. Per germline, CDR1 KGHSH and CDR2 LQKENI. CDR3 length equals 14 residues. CDR3 DNA: TGTGCCAGCTCACTCGGTCCGGCAGGCAATGAGCAGTTCTTC. It specifies CASSLGPAGNEQFF.

This clone was found once. This chain connects TRBV19 to TRBJ1-5; D might be TRBD1 (5 bases). Trimming cost V 7 bases and J 4 bases, with 17 bases left between them. Germline assignment: CDR1 LNHDA and CDR2 SQIVND (reference sequence). CDR3 size: 15 residues. The chain's CDR3 is CASMGGVGGNQPQHF. The CDR3 DNA reads TGTGCCAGTATGGGGGGGGTTGGAGGGAATCAGCCCCAGCATTTT.

In its sample, this clone is medium-sized. The chain has TRBV6-1 and TRBJ1-4, with TRBD1 identical over 9 bases. V was clipped by 2 bases and J by 8 bases; unmatched bases: 6. CDR1 MNHNS and CDR2 SASEGT come from the germline V gene. The length of the CDR3 is 15 residues. The chain's CDR3 is CASSENRGRGEKLFF. The CDR3 nucleotides read TGTGCCAGCAGTGAAAACAGGGGGCGTGGCGAAAAACTGTTTTTT.

The chain uses TRBV18 and TRBJ1-6, with 7 bases lining up with TRBD1. Germline CDR1 is KGHSH and CDR2 is LQKENI. V was pared by 2 bases and J by 8 bases, with 9 bases of the junction left unmatched. The CDR3 is made up of 16 amino acids. The CDR3 DNA reads as TGTGCCAGCTCACCAACTGGACAGGTGGTTTATTCACCCCTCCACTTT. It yields the protein CASSPTGQVVYSPLHF. Using reference TRBV18 and TRBJ1-6 for the parts outside the CDR3, the full variable domain is NAGVMQNPRHLVRRRGQEARLRCSPMKGHSHVYWYRQLPEEGLKFMVYLQKENIIDESGMPKERFSAEFPKEGPSILRIQQVVRGDSAAYFCASSPTGQVVYSPLHFGNGTRLTVT.

The chain couples TRBV7-8 to TRBJ1-1; D perhaps matches TRBD1 (6 bases). V was cut by 4 bases and J by 9 bases, with 12 bases left in between. The CDR3 contains 12 residues. Germline V gene lookup returns CDR1 SGHVS and CDR2 FQNEAQ. CDR3 sequence: CASSSGGAQAFF. The DNA of the CDR3 is TGTGCCAGCAGCTCTGGGGGGGCCCAAGCTTTCTTT.

As for this clone: One junction end disagrees with the germline gene, perhaps due to a read error. The chain recombines TRBV7-7 with TRBJ2-1, with D tentatively TRBD2 (6 bases). The length of the CDR3 is 13 residues. Germline CDR1 and CDR2: SSHAT and FNYEAQ (reference sequence). CDR3 in amino acids: CASSPGGSNEQFF. DNA of the CDR3: TGTGCTAGCAGCCCTGGGGGGAGTAATGAGCAGTTCTTC.

Concerning this clone itself: One junction end does not reproduce the germline sequence, and a read error may be involved. The chain employs TRBV7-7 and TRBJ2-1; perhaps TRBD2 as D (5 bases). CDR3 length: 13 amino acids. CDR1 is SSHAT, CDR2 FNYEAQ, per germline (reference sequence). The CDR3 sequence: CASSLEGGYEQFF. Written as DNA, the CDR3 is TGTGCTAGCAGCTTAGAGGGCGGGTATGAGCAGTTCTTC.

The chain is built from TRBV7-8 and TRBJ2-7; possibly TRBD1 for D (6 bases). Per germline, CDR1 SGHVS and CDR2 FQNEAQ. The germline V and J ends were trimmed by 1 base and 4 bases, with 11 bases remaining between them. The CDR3 has 14 residues. The CDR3 bases are TGTGCCAGCAGCTTAGTGACAGGTCGGTACGAGCAGTACTTC. Translated, it gives CASSLVTGRYEQYF.

The chain carries TRBV7-2 and TRBJ2-7, with 8 bases lining up with TRBD1. This CDR3 has 16 amino acids. Per germline, CDR1 SGHTA and CDR2 FQGNSA. J was trimmed by 3 bases and V by 0 bases; bases with no gene match: 7. In DNA form, the CDR3 reads TGTGCCAGCAGCTTAGCTCCGGACAGGGCAAGCTACGAGCAGTACTTC. It specifies CASSLAPDRASYEQYF.

Note on this clone: One junction end disagrees with the germline gene, perhaps due to a read error. This CDR3 is CASSEREGNSEAFF. CDR3 in DNA: TGTGCCAGCAGTGAGAGGGAGGGGAACTCTGAAGCTTTCTTT. The chain recombines TRBV6-1 with TRBJ1-1, with TRBD1 as a possible D gene (5 bases). From germline, CDR1 is MNHNS and CDR2 SASEGT. This CDR3 contains 14 residues.

The chain carries TRBV6-5 and TRBJ2-1, with D perhaps matching TRBD2 (6 bases). The CDR3 spans 15 residues. In germline, CDR1 is MNHEY, CDR2 SVGAGI. V lost 3 bases and J 6 bases, leaving 15 bases between the germline ends. The CDR3 region is CASSYRPGGINEQFF. CDR3 nucleotides: TGTGCCAGCAGTTATAGACCCGGCGGGATCAATGAGCAGTTCTTC.

The CDR3 nucleotides read TGTGCCAGCAGCTTAGGGCTTAGGGACAGACCCGGGGAGCTGTTTTTT. Its protein product is CASSLGLRDRPGELFF. The rearrangement joins TRBV7-9 to TRBJ2-2, with 7 positions matching TRBD1. The germline V gene has CDR1 SEHNR and CDR2 FQNEAQ (reference sequence). The J segment lost 6 bases and the V segment lost 1 base, leaving 8 bases of the junction unmatched. This CDR3 comprises 16 residues.

The V call is TRBV7-9, the J call TRBJ2-1; 7 bases match TRBD2. The CDR3 totals 14 residues. Germline V lookup: CDR1 SEHNR, CDR2 FQNEAQ (reference sequence). With 5 bases clipped from V and 7 bases from J, the junction kept 8 bases outside the gene matches. CDR3 sequence reads: CASSVSGTTNEQFF. CDR3 coding DNA: TGTGCCAGCAGCGTTTCCGGGACTACTAATGAGCAGTTCTTC.

For the CDR3, the DNA is TGTGCCAGCAGGAGTAGCGGGAGCGATGAGCAGTTCTTC. This gives the protein CASRSSGSDEQFF. V usage is TRBV9 and J usage is TRBJ2-1; 9 positions match TRBD2. The V and J ends lost 5 bases and 8 bases, in that order; junction bases with no gene match: 5. The CDR3 spans 13 residues. The V gene's germline CDR1 is SGDLS and CDR2 YYNGEE.

The chain carries TRBV6-5 and TRBJ1-1, with D tentatively TRBD1 (5 bases). The germline gives CDR1 MNHEY, CDR2 SVGAGI. The CDR3 loop spans 15 amino acids. The ends were cut back, 1 base at V and 3 bases at J, with 12 bases in the middle. The CDR3 region is CASSYWGRADTEAFF. For the CDR3, the DNA is TGTGCCAGCAGTTACTGGGGCAGGGCGGACACTGAAGCTTTCTTT.

This sequence joins TRBV14 and TRBJ2-3, with TRBD2 identical over 9 bases. V gave up 0 bases and J gave up 3 bases; unmatched junction bases: 7. The CDR3 is 17 amino acids. Per the germline V gene, CDR1 is SGHDN and CDR2 is FVKESK. DNA of the CDR3: TGTGCCAGCAGCCAAGACCGGTCCAGCGGGGGGACAGATACGCAGTATTTT. Translation gives CASSQDRSSGGTDTQYF.

This chain links TRBV28 with TRBJ1-4, with D possibly being TRBD1 (5 bases). CDR3 length: 15 amino acids. V lost 6 bases to trimming and J lost 7 bases, with 18 bases between them. Germline V gene lookup returns CDR1 MDHEN and CDR2 SYDVKM. The CDR3 DNA sequence: TGTGCCAGCAGGATGAGGGACCTGGGGGGTGAAAAACTGTTTTTT. This codes for CASRMRDLGGEKLFF.

The CDR3 DNA follows: TGTGCCAGCAGCCCACAGGGAAACACTGAAGCTTTCTTT. It codes for CASSPQGNTEAFF. The chain joins TRBV7-9 to TRBJ1-1, with D possibly TRBD1 on 6 matching bases. This CDR3 region has 13 residues. Germline CDR1 reads SEHNR; CDR2 reads FQNEAQ (reference sequence). V lost 5 bases and J 2 bases, leaving 9 bases between the germline ends.

This clone was seen a single time. The chain uses TRBV6-6 and TRBJ2-7; tentative D call: TRBD2 (6 bases). CDR1 and CDR2 from the germline V gene are MNHNY and SVGAGI (reference sequence). CDR3 length: 14 residues. Trimming took off 6 bases at V and 5 bases at J, with 17 bases between the two ends. CDR3 sequence reads: CASSTRMLANEQYF. CDR3 nucleotides: TGTGCCAGCAGCACCCGAATGCTAGCGAACGAGCAGTACTTC.

This clone was counted a few times. The CDR3 DNA follows: TGTGCCAGTAGTATAAGCGGATCCTACGAGCAGTACTTC. It translates to CASSISGSYEQYF. This chain uses TRBV19 with TRBJ2-7, with D maybe TRBD2 (5 bases). The CDR3 length is 13 residues. Trimming took 2 bases from V and 1 from J, leaving 6 bases between them. Germline loops: CDR1 LNHDA, CDR2 SQIVND (reference sequence).

The V call is TRBV5-1, the J call TRBJ2-3; D might be TRBD2 (6 bases). Trimming shortened V by 0 bases and J by 5 bases, and 16 bases separated the two germline ends. There are 16 residues in the CDR3. CDR1 SGHRS and CDR2 YFSETQ come from the germline V gene. CDR3 DNA: TGCGCCAGCAGCTTGGAGGCTAGCGTTCATGGAGATACGCAGTATTTT. This gives the protein CASSLEASVHGDTQYF.

This sequence joins TRBV28 and TRBJ2-1, with D possibly matching TRBD2 (7 bases). Trimming cost V 11 bases and J 8 bases, with 25 bases left between them. CDR1 and CDR2 from the germline V gene are MDHEN and SYDVKM. The CDR3 runs to 15 residues. The CDR3 here is CAAPPTGGLMDEQFF. The CDR3 nucleotides read TGTGCCGCACCTCCTACGGGGGGCCTTATGGATGAGCAGTTCTTC.

The V gene is TRBV7-2, the J gene TRBJ2-5; no firm D call. This CDR3 comprises 14 residues. Per the germline V gene, CDR1 is SGHTA and CDR2 is FQGNSA. Trimming took off 0 bases at V and 6 bases at J, with 11 bases between the two ends. This CDR3 is CASSLALGLKTQYF. The CDR3 DNA sequence: TGTGCCAGCAGCTTAGCACTTGGTTTGAAGACCCAGTACTTC.

In its sample, this clone is medium-sized. V and J are TRBV6-1 and TRBJ1-4; TRBD1 matches 7 bases. V gave up 3 bases and J gave up 5 bases; unmatched junction bases: 3. This CDR3 has 14 residues. Germline CDR1 is MNHNS and CDR2 is SASEGT. In DNA, the CDR3 is TGTGCCAGCAGTGACGGGACAGCAAATGAAAAACTGTTTTTT. It codes for CASSDGTANEKLFF.